This T cell receptor (beta chain) was observed in a study of blood T cell repertoires in COVID-19. The study assigned cohorts using participant-reported clinical history. Looked up from germline, CDR1 is SGHNT and CDR2 is YENEEA. This CDR3 has 13 residues. V was trimmed by 1 base and J by 2 bases, leaving 6 bases between them. Authors' data handling: Amplified reference gene primers provided the basis for estimating nucleated cell counts. Generated by immunoSEQ multiplex PCR, the TCRdb table keeps only in-frame clones and is missing some. The V and J calls and clone size come from that table; D and trimming were worked out from the DNA. The sample yields approximately 310,000 clones, roughly nine tenths seen once.

Sequenced input: PBMCs or T cells enriched from blood (not recorded which). This clonotype was sampled from a man aged 60 to 75 who had recovered from COVID-19. The V call is TRBV11-3, the J call TRBJ2-7; D is unclear. The CDR3: CASSLGPTYEQYF. The CDR3 nucleotides read TGTGCCAGCAGCTTAGGTCCCACCTACGAGCAGTACTTC.